What follows are 8 T cell receptor beta chains derived from one specimen sequenced in a study of T cells in localized non-small cell lung cancer. Method: immunoSEQ multiplex PCR; TCRdb's copy keeps in-frame clones and lacks some. Among 30,000 to 35,000 clones listed, roughly 90% were seen once. The material sequenced was peripheral blood, taken before any cancer treatment. These receptors were obtained from a woman aged 40 to 75 with stage I lung adenocarcinoma.

This clone was recorded only once. This CDR3 reads CATSRNGDTQYF. The CDR3 nucleotides are TGTGCCACCAGCCGGAACGGAGATACGCAGTATTTT. This rearrangement joins TRBV6-4 to TRBJ2-3; D is unclear. The germline gives CDR1 MRHNA, CDR2 SNTAGT. V was clipped by 10 bases and J by 5 bases, with 13 bases between them. CDR3 length: 12 residues.

CDR3 loop: CASEQWTGDEVTQYF. The CDR3 DNA reads as TGTGCCAGCGAGCAGTGGACAGGGGATGAGGTGACCCAGTACTTC. The rearrangement joins TRBV7-2 to TRBJ2-5; 9 bases line up with TRBD1. CDR1 is SGHTA, CDR2 FQGNSA, per germline. The CDR3 has 15 amino acids. The V gene end was trimmed by 8 bases and the J gene end by 7 bases; junction bases not matched to a gene: 14.

J is TRBJ2-7 and V is TRBV18; a weak D match, TRBD1 (6 bases). V lost 4 bases and J 9 bases, leaving 25 bases between the germline ends. The germline V gene encodes CDR1 KGHSH and CDR2 LQKENI. This CDR3 spans 16 amino acids. CDR3 sequence (DNA): TGTGCCAGCTCACTCACTACCGGGACACAGGGATCGGGGCAGTACTTC. Protein product: CASSLTTGTQGSGQYF. The variable domain in full, completed from reference TRBV18 and TRBJ2-7, reads NAGVMQNPRHLVRRRGQEARLRCSPMKGHSHVYWYRQLPEEGLKFMVYLQKENIIDESGMPKERFSAEFPKEGPSILRIQQVVRGDSAAYFCASSLTTGTQGSGQYFGPGTRLTVT.

The rearrangement uses TRBV27 and TRBJ1-4, with TRBD1 as a possible D gene (5 bases). Per the germline V gene, CDR1 is MNHEY and CDR2 is SMNVEV (reference sequence). This CDR3 is 18 amino acids long. Trimming pared 2 bases from V and 0 bases from J, leaving 16 bases between. CDR3 DNA sequence: TGTGCCAGCAGTTTAGTCCCCTTGACAGTGGCAACTAATGAAAAACTGTTTTTT. As protein: CASSLVPLTVATNEKLFF.

The V and J genes are TRBV5-4 and TRBJ1-3; D is uncertain. Trimming stripped 1 base from V and 1 base from J, with 6 bases between. Germline V gives CDR1 SGHNT, CDR2 YYREEE (reference sequence). The CDR3 is made up of 14 amino acids. The chain's CDR3 is CASSLWASGNTIYF. The CDR3 DNA sequence: TGTGCCAGCAGCTTGTGGGCATCTGGAAACACCATATATTTT. The whole variable domain, filled in from reference TRBV5-4 and TRBJ1-3, reads ETGVTQSPTHLIKTRGQQVTLRCSSQSGHNTVSWYQQALGQGPQFIFQYYREEENGRGNFPPRFSGLQFPNYSSELNVNALELDDSALYLCASSLWASGNTIYFGEGSWLTVV.

The V call is TRBV9, the J call TRBJ1-1, with 7 positions matching TRBD1. Germline values: CDR1 SGDLS, CDR2 YYNGEE. The junction had 9 bases not matched to a gene; V was cut back by 3 bases and J by 1 base. CDR3 size: 16 residues. In DNA, the CDR3 is TGTGCCAGCAGCGCCCACAGGGGAAGGGCGAACACTGAAGCTTTCTTT. It specifies CASSAHRGRANTEAFF.

The V gene is TRBV7-3, the J gene TRBJ1-6; 8 nucleotides line up with TRBD1. J lost 9 bases, V lost 0 bases, and 4 bases had no gene match. Germline-derived CDR1 and CDR2 are SGHTA and FQGTGA. There are 15 residues in the CDR3. The CDR3: CASSLTGRGLSPLHF. The CDR3 region has the DNA TGTGCCAGCAGCTTAACCGGCAGGGGGCTTTCACCCCTCCACTTT.

The chain employs TRBV2 and TRBJ1-5; TRBD1 is a possible D gene (5 bases). V lost 10 bases and J 3 bases, leaving 13 bases between the germline ends. Germline V gene data show CDR1 as SNHLY and CDR2 as FYNNEI. This CDR3 has 13 amino acids. The CDR3 loop is CATSGTFNQPQHF. CDR3 in DNA: TGTGCCACCTCCGGGACCTTCAATCAGCCCCAGCATTTT.